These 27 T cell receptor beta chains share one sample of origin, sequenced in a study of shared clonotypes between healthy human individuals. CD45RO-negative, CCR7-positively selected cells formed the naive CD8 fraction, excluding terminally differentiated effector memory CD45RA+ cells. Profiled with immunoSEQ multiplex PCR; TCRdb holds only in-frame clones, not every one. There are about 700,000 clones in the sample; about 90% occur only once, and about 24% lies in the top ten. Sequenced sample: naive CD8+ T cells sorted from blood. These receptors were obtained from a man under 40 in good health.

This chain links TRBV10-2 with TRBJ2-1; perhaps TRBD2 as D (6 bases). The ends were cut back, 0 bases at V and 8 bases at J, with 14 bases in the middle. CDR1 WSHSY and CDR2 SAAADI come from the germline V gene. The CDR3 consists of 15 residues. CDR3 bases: TGCGCCAGCAGTGAGTCGAGGCTAGCGTCCTATGAGCAGTTCTTC. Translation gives CASSESRLASYEQFF.

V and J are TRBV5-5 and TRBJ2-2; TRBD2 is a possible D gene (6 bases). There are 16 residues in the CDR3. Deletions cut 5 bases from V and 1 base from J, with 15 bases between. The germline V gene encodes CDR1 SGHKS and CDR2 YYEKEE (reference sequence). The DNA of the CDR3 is TGTGCCAGCAGTCACCCCGGGACTCAGAACACCGGGGAGCTGTTTTTT. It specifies CASSHPGTQNTGELFF.

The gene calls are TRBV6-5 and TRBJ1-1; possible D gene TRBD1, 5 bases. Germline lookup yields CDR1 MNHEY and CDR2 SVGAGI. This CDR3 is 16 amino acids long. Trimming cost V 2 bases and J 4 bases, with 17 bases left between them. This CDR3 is CASSYAREGPGTEAFF. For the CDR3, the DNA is TGTGCCAGCAGTTACGCGCGGGAGGGACCGGGCACTGAAGCTTTCTTT.

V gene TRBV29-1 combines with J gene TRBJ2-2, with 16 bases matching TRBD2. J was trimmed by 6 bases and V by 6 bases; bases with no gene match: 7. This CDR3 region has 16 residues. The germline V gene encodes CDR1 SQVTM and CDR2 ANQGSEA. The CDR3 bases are TGCAGCGTCACCGGGACTAGCGGGAGGGATTCCGGGGAGCTGTTTTTT. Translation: CSVTGTSGRDSGELFF.

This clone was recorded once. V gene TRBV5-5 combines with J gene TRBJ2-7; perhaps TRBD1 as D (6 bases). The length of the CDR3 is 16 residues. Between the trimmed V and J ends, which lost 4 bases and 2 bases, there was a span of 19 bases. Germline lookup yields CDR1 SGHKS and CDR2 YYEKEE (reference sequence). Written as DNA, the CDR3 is TGTGCCAGCAGCATTACCCGGGACAACCGGGCCTACGAGCAGTACTTC. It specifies CASSITRDNRAYEQYF.

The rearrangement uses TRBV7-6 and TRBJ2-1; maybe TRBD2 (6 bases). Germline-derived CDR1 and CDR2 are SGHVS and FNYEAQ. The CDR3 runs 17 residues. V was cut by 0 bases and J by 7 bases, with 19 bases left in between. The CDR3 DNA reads TGTGCCAGCAGCTTAGCCAGTATGGATCTCGGGGGAAATGAGCAGTTCTTC. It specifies CASSLASMDLGGNEQFF.

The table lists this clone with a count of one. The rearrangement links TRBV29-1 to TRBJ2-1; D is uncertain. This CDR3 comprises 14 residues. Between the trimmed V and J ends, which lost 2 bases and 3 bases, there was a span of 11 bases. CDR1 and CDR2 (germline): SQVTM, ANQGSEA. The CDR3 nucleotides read TGCAGCGTTGAATGGTCCAGGATCTACAATGAGCAGTTCTTC. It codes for CSVEWSRIYNEQFF.

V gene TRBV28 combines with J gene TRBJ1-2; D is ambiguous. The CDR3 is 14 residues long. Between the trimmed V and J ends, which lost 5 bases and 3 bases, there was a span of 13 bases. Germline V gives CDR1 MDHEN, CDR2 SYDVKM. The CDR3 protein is CASSPREDHYGYTF. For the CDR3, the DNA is TGTGCCAGCAGTCCTCGGGAAGATCACTATGGCTACACCTTC.

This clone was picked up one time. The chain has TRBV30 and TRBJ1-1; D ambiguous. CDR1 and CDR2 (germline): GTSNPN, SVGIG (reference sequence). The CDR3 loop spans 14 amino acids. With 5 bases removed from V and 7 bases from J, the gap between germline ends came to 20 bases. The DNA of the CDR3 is TGTGCCTGGGAGGATTACTCGGGGTCGATTGAAGCTTTCTTT. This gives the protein CAWEDYSGSIEAFF.

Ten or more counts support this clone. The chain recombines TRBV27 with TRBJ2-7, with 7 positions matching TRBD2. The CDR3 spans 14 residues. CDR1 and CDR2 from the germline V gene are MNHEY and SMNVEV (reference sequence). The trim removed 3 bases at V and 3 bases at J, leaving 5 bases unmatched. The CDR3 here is CASSLLGLGYEQYF. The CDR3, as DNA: TGTGCCAGCAGTTTGCTCGGACTAGGCTACGAGCAGTACTTC.

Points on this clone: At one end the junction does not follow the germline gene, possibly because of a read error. CDR3 nucleotides: TGTGCCATCAGTGTTTGGAGCGGAGAAACCGGGGAGCTGTTTTTT. This encodes CAISVWSGETGELFF. The genes are TRBV6-5 and TRBJ2-2; possible D gene TRBD2, 5 bases. The CDR3 length is 15 residues. Per the germline V gene, CDR1 is MNHEY and CDR2 is SVGAGI.

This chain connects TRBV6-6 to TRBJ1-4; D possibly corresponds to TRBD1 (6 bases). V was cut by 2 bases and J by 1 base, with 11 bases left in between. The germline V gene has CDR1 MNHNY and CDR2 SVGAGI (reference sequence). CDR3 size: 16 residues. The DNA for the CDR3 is TGTGCCAGCAGTTACAGTCCAGGGGTAACTAATGAAAAACTGTTTTTT. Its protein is CASSYSPGVTNEKLFF.

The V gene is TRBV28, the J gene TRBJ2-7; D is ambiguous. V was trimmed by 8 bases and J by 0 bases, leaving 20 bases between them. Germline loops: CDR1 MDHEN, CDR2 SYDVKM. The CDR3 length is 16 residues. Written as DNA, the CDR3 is TGTGCCAGCGCCCCCTGGGTCGGAGTGAACTCCTACGAGCAGTACTTC. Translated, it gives CASAPWVGVNSYEQYF.

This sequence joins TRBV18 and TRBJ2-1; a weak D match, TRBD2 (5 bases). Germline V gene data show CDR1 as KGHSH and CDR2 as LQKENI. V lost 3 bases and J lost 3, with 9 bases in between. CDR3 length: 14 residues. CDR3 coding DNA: TGTGCCAGCTCACCTGGGGAGATCTACAATGAGCAGTTCTTC. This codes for CASSPGEIYNEQFF.

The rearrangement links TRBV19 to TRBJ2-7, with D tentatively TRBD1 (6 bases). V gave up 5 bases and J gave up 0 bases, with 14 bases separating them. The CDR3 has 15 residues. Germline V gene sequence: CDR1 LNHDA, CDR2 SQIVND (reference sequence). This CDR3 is CASSSTGLYSYEQYF. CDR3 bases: TGTGCCAGTAGTTCAACAGGGCTGTACTCCTACGAGCAGTACTTC.

CDR3 loop: CSAEDWIKNIQYF. CDR3 sequence (DNA): TGCAGCGCGGAGGACTGGATCAAAAACATTCAGTACTTC. This chain uses TRBV29-1 with TRBJ2-4; tentatively, D is TRBD2 (5 bases). The CDR3 is made up of 13 amino acids. The germline CDR1 and CDR2 sequences are SQVTM and ANQGSEA. With 7 bases removed from V and 3 bases from J, the gap between germline ends came to 13 bases.

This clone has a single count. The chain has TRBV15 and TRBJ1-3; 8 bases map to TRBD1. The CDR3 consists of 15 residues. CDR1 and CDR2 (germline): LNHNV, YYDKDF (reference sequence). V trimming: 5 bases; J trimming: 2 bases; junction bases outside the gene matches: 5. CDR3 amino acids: CATSPDRDTGNTIYF. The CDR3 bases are TGTGCCACCAGCCCGGACAGGGACACTGGAAACACCATATATTTT.

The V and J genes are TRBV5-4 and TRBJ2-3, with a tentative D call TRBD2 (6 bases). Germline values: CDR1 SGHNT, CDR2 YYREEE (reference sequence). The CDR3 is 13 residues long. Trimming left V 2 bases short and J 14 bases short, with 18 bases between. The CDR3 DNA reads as TGTGCCAGCAGCTTCACCGGGACTGGCCCTAGGTATTTT. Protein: CASSFTGTGPRYF.

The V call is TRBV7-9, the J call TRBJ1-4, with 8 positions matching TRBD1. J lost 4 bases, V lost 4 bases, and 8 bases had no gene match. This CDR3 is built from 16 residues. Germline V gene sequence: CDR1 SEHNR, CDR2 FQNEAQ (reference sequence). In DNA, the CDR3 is TGTGCCAGCAGCTACGACGGGACAGGCCTTAATGAAAAACTGTTTTTT. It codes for CASSYDGTGLNEKLFF. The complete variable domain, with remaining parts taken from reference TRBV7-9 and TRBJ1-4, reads DTGVSQNPRHKITKRGQNVTFRCDPISEHNRLYWYRQTLGQGPEFLTYFQNEAQLEKSRLLSDRFSAERPKGSFSTLEIQRTEQGDSAMYLCASSYDGTGLNEKLFFGSGTQLSVL.

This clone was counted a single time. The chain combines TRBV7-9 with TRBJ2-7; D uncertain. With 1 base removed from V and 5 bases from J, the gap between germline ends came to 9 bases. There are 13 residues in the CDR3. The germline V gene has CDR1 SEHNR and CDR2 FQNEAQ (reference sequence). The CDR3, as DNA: TGTGCCAGCAGCTTAGGCCCGCCTGACGAGCAGTACTTC. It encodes CASSLGPPDEQYF.

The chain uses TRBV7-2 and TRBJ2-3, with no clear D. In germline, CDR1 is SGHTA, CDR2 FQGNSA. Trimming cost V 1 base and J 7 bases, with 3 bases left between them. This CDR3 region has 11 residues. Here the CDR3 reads CASSLGNTQYF. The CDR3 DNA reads TGTGCCAGCAGCTTAGGTAATACGCAGTATTTT.

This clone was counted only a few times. The CDR3 DNA reads as TGTGCCAGCAGTCAATACAGGGCCGATGAGCAGTTCTTC. The encoded protein is CASSQYRADEQFF. V usage is TRBV7-6 and J usage is TRBJ2-1; tentative D call: TRBD1 (6 bases). This CDR3 has 13 residues. V dropped 6 bases and J dropped 8 bases, with 14 bases sitting between them. Germline V gene lookup returns CDR1 SGHVS and CDR2 FNYEAQ.

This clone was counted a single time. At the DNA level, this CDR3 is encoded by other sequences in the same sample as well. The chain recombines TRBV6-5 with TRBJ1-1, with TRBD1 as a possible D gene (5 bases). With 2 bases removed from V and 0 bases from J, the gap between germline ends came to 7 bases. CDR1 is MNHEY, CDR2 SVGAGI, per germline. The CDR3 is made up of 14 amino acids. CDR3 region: CASSYGALNTEAFF. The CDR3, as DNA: TGTGCCAGCAGTTACGGGGCCTTGAACACTGAAGCTTTCTTT.

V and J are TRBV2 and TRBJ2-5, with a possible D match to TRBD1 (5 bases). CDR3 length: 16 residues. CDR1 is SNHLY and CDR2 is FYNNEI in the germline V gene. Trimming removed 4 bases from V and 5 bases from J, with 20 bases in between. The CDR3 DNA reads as TGTGCCAGCAGTGCTAGGGCAGGGCCCGGTAGGGAGACCCAGTACTTC. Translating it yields CASSARAGPGRETQYF.

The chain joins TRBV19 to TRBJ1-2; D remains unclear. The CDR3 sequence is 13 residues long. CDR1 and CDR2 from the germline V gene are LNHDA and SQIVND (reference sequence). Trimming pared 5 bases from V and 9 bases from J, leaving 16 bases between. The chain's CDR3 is CASSGGGLSSYTF. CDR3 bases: TGTGCCAGTAGTGGCGGCGGACTATCGAGCTACACCTTC. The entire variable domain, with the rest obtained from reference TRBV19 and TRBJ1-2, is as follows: DGGITQSPKYLFRKEGQNVTLSCEQNLNHDAMYWYRQDPGQGLRLIYYSQIVNDFQKGDIAEGYSVSREKKESFPLTVTSAQKNPTAFYLCASSGGGLSSYTFGSGTRLTVV.

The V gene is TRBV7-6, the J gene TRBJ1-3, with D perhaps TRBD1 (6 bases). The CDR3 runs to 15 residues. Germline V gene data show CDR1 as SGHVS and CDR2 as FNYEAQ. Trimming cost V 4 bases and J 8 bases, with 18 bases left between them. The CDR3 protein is CASSSRGYSRDTIYF. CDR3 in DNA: TGTGCCAGCAGCTCCAGGGGTTACAGTAGGGACACCATATATTTT.

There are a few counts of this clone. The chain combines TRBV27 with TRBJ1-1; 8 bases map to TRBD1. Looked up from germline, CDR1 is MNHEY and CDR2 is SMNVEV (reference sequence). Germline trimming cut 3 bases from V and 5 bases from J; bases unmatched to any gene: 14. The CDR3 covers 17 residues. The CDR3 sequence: CASSFWGAGGLVTEAFF. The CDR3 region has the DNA TGTGCCAGCAGTTTCTGGGGCGCAGGGGGCTTGGTGACTGAAGCTTTCTTT.